Shown below are 18 T cell receptor beta chains from a single sample sequenced in a study of shared clonotypes between healthy human individuals. Sequenced by immunoSEQ multiplex PCR; TCRdb stores in-frame clones only, minus some. The table has 2 million to 2.5 million clones, approximately 96% seen once. Input material: naive CD4+ T cells sorted from blood. Subset of the sample: CD45RA+ positively selected. These receptors came from a man aged 18 to 30 in good health.

A word on this clone: The same CDR3 arises from other DNA sequences in this sample as well. The chain is built from TRBV6-5 and TRBJ1-5; no reliable D call. Germline values: CDR1 MNHEY, CDR2 SVGAGI. The ends were cut back, 4 bases at V and 4 bases at J, with 5 bases in the middle. The CDR3 spans 12 residues. The CDR3 is CASSSGNQPQHF. The CDR3 region has the DNA TGTGCCAGCAGTTCAGGAAATCAGCCCCAGCATTTT.

The chain joins TRBV28 to TRBJ2-5, with a possible D match to TRBD2 (5 bases). This CDR3 comprises 14 residues. V lost 5 bases to trimming and J lost 1 base, with 11 bases between them. Germline V gene sequence: CDR1 MDHEN, CDR2 SYDVKM. The CDR3 loop is CASSTLGIQETQYF. CDR3 DNA: TGTGCCAGCAGTACCCTCGGGATCCAAGAGACCCAGTACTTC.

On this clone: Other DNA sequences from this sample encode an identical CDR3 as well. The genes are TRBV28 and TRBJ2-7; D is ambiguous. Trimming removed 3 bases at V and 2 bases at J, with 8 bases between. CDR1 is MDHEN and CDR2 is SYDVKM in the germline V gene. This CDR3 has 13 amino acids. The CDR3 loop reads CASSFGSTYEQYF. CDR3 sequence (DNA): TGTGCCAGCAGTTTTGGGTCTACCTACGAGCAGTACTTC.

This clone was seen a single time. The rearrangement uses TRBV6-4 and TRBJ1-6; no definite D call. V gave up 0 bases and J gave up 7 bases, with 10 bases separating them. The CDR3 loop spans 15 amino acids. Germline CDR1 and CDR2: MRHNA and SNTAGT. The CDR3: CASSDSGRPNSPLHF. CDR3 DNA: TGTGCCAGCAGTGACTCAGGCAGACCCAATTCACCCCTCCACTTT.

The sample holds a few counts of this clone. The genes are TRBV6-1 and TRBJ1-3; D is ambiguous. Germline loops: CDR1 MNHNS, CDR2 SASEGT. V was cut by 5 bases and J by 0 bases, with 8 bases left in between. This CDR3 comprises 14 residues. CDR3 region: CASSSYNSGNTIYF. DNA for the CDR3: TGTGCCAGCAGTTCCTATAACTCTGGAAACACCATATATTTT.

In its sample, this clone was seen once. The chain uses TRBV28 and TRBJ2-5; 8 nucleotides line up with TRBD2. Germline values: CDR1 MDHEN, CDR2 SYDVKM. The V gene end was trimmed by 6 bases and the J gene end by 1 base; junction bases not matched to a gene: 7. The CDR3 has 15 residues. The DNA of the CDR3 is TGTGCCAGCAGATCCGGGGGGGCGGGCCAAGAGACCCAGTACTTC. This sequence encodes CASRSGGAGQETQYF.

The V and J genes are TRBV19 and TRBJ2-7; D perhaps matches TRBD2 (6 bases). The CDR3 length is 14 residues. V was clipped by 3 bases and J by 2 bases, with 11 bases between them. Germline CDR1 LNHDA, CDR2 SQIVND (reference sequence). The CDR3, as DNA: TGTGCCAGTAGTATTGGGGGGAGACCCTACGAGCAGTACTTC. Translated, it gives CASSIGGRPYEQYF.

The chain has TRBV29-1 and TRBJ2-5; a possible D gene is TRBD1 (5 bases). CDR3 length: 12 residues. CDR1 is SQVTM and CDR2 is ANQGSEA in the germline V gene. Trimming shortened V by 7 bases and J by 1 base, and 10 bases separated the two germline ends. The CDR3 DNA is TGCAGCGCCCAGGGTATCCAAGAGACCCAGTACTTC. It translates to CSAQGIQETQYF. Combining the CDR3 with reference TRBV29-1 and TRBJ2-5 gives the whole variable domain SAVISQKPSRDICQRGTSLTIQCQVDSQVTMMFWYRQQPGQSLTLIATANQGSEATYESGFVIDKFPISRPNLTFSTLTVSNMSPEDSSIYLCSAQGIQETQYFGPGTRLLVL.

This sequence joins TRBV18 and TRBJ2-6; TRBD1 aligns across 7 bases. V dropped 3 bases and J dropped 2; count of bases not matched to a gene: 4. Germline values: CDR1 KGHSH, CDR2 LQKENI. The CDR3 is 16 amino acids. The CDR3 region has the DNA TGTGCCAGCTCACCGGGACAGAAGCCTGGGGCCAACGTCCTGACTTTC. Protein: CASSPGQKPGANVLTF.

The chain combines TRBV7-2 with TRBJ1-2; D uncertain. Germline CDR1 SGHTA, CDR2 FQGNSA. The CDR3 has 13 residues. Trimming removed 0 bases at V and 3 bases at J, with 5 bases between. The DNA of the CDR3 is TGTGCCAGCAGCTTAGCTGCGGACTATGGCTACACCTTC. This codes for CASSLAADYGYTF.

The genes are TRBV20-1 and TRBJ2-4; D gene ambiguous. The length of the CDR3 is 11 residues. Deletions cut 6 bases from V and 0 bases from J, with 3 bases between. Germline CDR1 reads DFQATT; CDR2 reads SNEGSKA (reference sequence). The CDR3 reads CSALAKNIQYF. CDR3 coding DNA: TGCAGTGCCCTAGCCAAAAACATTCAGTACTTC.

The chain is built from TRBV19 and TRBJ2-1; 11 nucleotides agree with TRBD2. Looked up from germline, CDR1 is LNHDA and CDR2 is SQIVND (reference sequence). CDR3 size: 13 residues. After removal of 10 bases from V and 6 bases from J, the junction contained 5 bases not matched to a gene. CDR3 nucleotides: TGTGCCACCCTAGCGGGGGGCCGCAATGAGCAGTTCTTC. Amino acid sequence: CATLAGGRNEQFF.

This rearrangement joins TRBV5-1 to TRBJ2-1, with 11 positions matching TRBD2. The length of the CDR3 is 15 residues. Germline CDR1 and CDR2: SGHRS and YFSETQ. V trimming: 4 bases; J trimming: 5 bases; junction bases outside the gene matches: 5. CDR3 bases: TGCGCCAGCAGCCCCCTAGCGGGAGGAGACAATGAGCAGTTCTTC. Its protein is CASSPLAGGDNEQFF.

The rearrangement joins TRBV6-5 to TRBJ2-2; maybe TRBD2 (7 bases). Trimming pared 0 bases from V and 4 bases from J, leaving 12 bases between. The germline V gene encodes CDR1 MNHEY and CDR2 SVGAGI. There are 16 residues in the CDR3. The CDR3 sequence is CASSYSGGRSTGELFF. In DNA form, the CDR3 reads TGTGCCAGCAGTTACTCCGGGGGGCGGAGCACCGGGGAGCTGTTTTTT.

As for this clone: The same CDR3 is also encoded by other DNA sequences in this sample. The rearrangement joins TRBV7-9 to TRBJ2-3; D is uncertain. The ends were cut back, 5 bases at V and 2 bases at J, with 2 bases in the middle. The germline V gene has CDR1 SEHNR and CDR2 FQNEAQ (reference sequence). The length of the CDR3 is 11 residues. CDR3 loop: CASSPTDTQYF. CDR3 in DNA: TGTGCCAGCAGCCCCACAGATACGCAGTATTTT.

The V call is TRBV7-9, the J call TRBJ1-1; tentative D call: TRBD1 (6 bases). Germline-derived CDR1 and CDR2 are SEHNR and FQNEAQ (reference sequence). Trimming removed 5 bases at V and 3 bases at J, with 16 bases between. This CDR3 spans 15 amino acids. DNA for the CDR3: TGTGCCAGCAGCCAGGGGACGGCGGGGGACACTGAAGCTTTCTTT. Residues: CASSQGTAGDTEAFF.

The rearrangement links TRBV6-1 to TRBJ1-1, with 8 positions matching TRBD1. The CDR3 contains 13 residues. Germline CDR1 MNHNS, CDR2 SASEGT. The junction had 5 bases not matched to a gene; V was cut back by 10 bases and J by 1 base. CDR3 region: CATRGLGNTEAFF. In DNA, the CDR3 is TGTGCCACCAGGGGGCTCGGGAACACTGAAGCTTTCTTT.

The chain recombines TRBV2 with TRBJ1-3, with D unresolved. The germline CDR1 and CDR2 sequences are SNHLY and FYNNEI. The CDR3 has 14 residues. Trimming removed 4 bases at V and 7 bases at J, with 14 bases between. CDR3 in amino acids: CASSVTDPANTIYF. In DNA, the CDR3 is TGTGCCAGCAGTGTTACGGACCCGGCGAACACCATATATTTT.